The 21 T cell receptor beta chains reported below all come from one sample, sequenced in a study of cytomegalovirus exposure and HLA in healthy donors. It was with 60 Vbeta and 13 Jbeta primers that the PCR ran. Some clones are missing from TCRdb's copy, which holds only in-frame ones; the method was immunoSEQ multiplex PCR. The repertoire holds about 190,000 clones, with around 73% as singletons. Material for sequencing was PBMCs. The receptors were gathered from a woman under 40 in good health and CMV-seropositive.

The chain has TRBV19 and TRBJ2-1; D may be TRBD2 (6 bases). The CDR3 is 14 amino acids. Germline CDR1 reads LNHDA; CDR2 reads SQIVND (reference sequence). Trimming removed 7 bases at V and 8 bases at J, with 18 bases between. The DNA of the CDR3 is TGTGCCAGTAAATACATGTCTAGCGCGGATGAGCAGTTCTTC. This codes for CASKYMSSADEQFF. The whole variable domain, filled in from reference TRBV19 and TRBJ2-1, reads DGGITQSPKYLFRKEGQNVTLSCEQNLNHDAMYWYRQDPGQGLRLIYYSQIVNDFQKGDIAEGYSVSREKKESFPLTVTSAQKNPTAFYLCASKYMSSADEQFFGPGTRLTVL.

The V gene is TRBV6-1, the J gene TRBJ2-5; D not resolved. The DNA end lines up better with TRBJ2-7; the J call may be wrong. This CDR3 is 11 amino acids long. In germline, CDR1 is MNHNS, CDR2 SASEGT. The CDR3 coding sequence is TGTGCCAGCAGTGAATATGTCGAGCAGTACTTC. Translation gives CASSEYVEQYF.

The chain employs TRBV20-1 and TRBJ1-2; 7 bases are shared with TRBD1. J gave up 8 bases and V 6 bases, and 6 bases lay outside the gene matches. CDR1 and CDR2 (germline): DFQATT, SNEGSKA (reference sequence). This CDR3 contains 11 residues. CDR3 sequence (DNA): TGCAGTGCGCCCGGGACAGTAGGCTACACCTTC. Translating it yields CSAPGTVGYTF.

In this sample, this clone turned up once. The chain couples TRBV4-2 to TRBJ2-2; maybe TRBD2 (5 bases). The CDR3 length is 16 residues. V lost 0 bases, J lost 7 bases, and 15 bases lay in between. CDR1 and CDR2 from the germline V gene are LGHNA and YNFKEQ. The CDR3 region is CASSQDPSLKGGELFF. The CDR3 coding sequence is TGTGCCAGCAGCCAAGACCCTAGCCTAAAAGGCGGGGAGCTGTTTTTT.

In its sample, this clone was seen a few times. The genes are TRBV6-5 and TRBJ2-1, with a tentative D call TRBD1 (6 bases). The CDR3 runs 15 residues. Germline V CDR1 and CDR2: MNHEY, SVGAGI. V lost 4 bases to trimming and J lost 4 bases, with 14 bases between them. This CDR3 is CASSLTPRGYNEQFF. In DNA, the CDR3 is TGTGCCAGCAGTTTGACCCCCAGGGGATACAATGAGCAGTTCTTC.

The genes are TRBV19 and TRBJ1-5, with D perhaps TRBD1 (5 bases). The CDR3 spans 15 residues. Germline V gives CDR1 LNHDA, CDR2 SQIVND (reference sequence). V was cut by 2 bases and J by 0 bases, with 8 bases left in between. CDR3 region: CASSIRQYSNQPQHF. The CDR3 nucleotides read TGTGCCAGTAGTATACGACAGTATAGCAATCAGCCCCAGCATTTT. Full variable domain (remainder filled in from reference TRBV19 and TRBJ1-5): DGGITQSPKYLFRKEGQNVTLSCEQNLNHDAMYWYRQDPGQGLRLIYYSQIVNDFQKGDIAEGYSVSREKKESFPLTVTSAQKNPTAFYLCASSIRQYSNQPQHFGDGTRLSIL.

There are a few counts of this clone. The genes are TRBV6-5 and TRBJ2-7; D gene unclear. The CDR3 spans 16 residues. V lost 0 bases and J 2 bases, leaving 14 bases between the germline ends. Germline lookup yields CDR1 MNHEY and CDR2 SVGAGI. The CDR3 here is CASSYSVPRSTYEQYF. CDR3 in DNA: TGTGCCAGCAGTTACTCAGTCCCCCGGAGTACCTACGAGCAGTACTTC.

V usage is TRBV28 and J usage is TRBJ2-7; 10 bases line up with TRBD2. The CDR3 runs to 13 residues. Trimming cost V 6 bases and J 4 bases; bases outside gene matches: 3. Germline V gene sequence: CDR1 MDHEN, CDR2 SYDVKM. The CDR3 sequence: CASRTSGLYEQYF. The CDR3 bases are TGTGCCAGCAGGACTAGCGGGCTATACGAGCAGTACTTC.

The gene calls are TRBV9 and TRBJ2-6; D is perhaps TRBD2 (5 bases). Trimming took 0 bases from V and 1 from J, leaving 14 bases between them. Germline V CDR1 and CDR2: SGDLS, YYNGEE. The CDR3 loop spans 18 amino acids. Written as DNA, the CDR3 is TGTGCCAGCAGCGTAGACGGACTCTCCCGATCTGGGGCCAACGTCCTGACTTTC. Translating it yields CASSVDGLSRSGANVLTF. Drawing the rest from reference TRBV9 and TRBJ2-6, the complete variable domain is DSGVTQTPKHLITATGQRVTLRCSPRSGDLSVYWYQQSLDQGLQFLIQYYNGEERAKGNILERFSAQQFPDLHSELNLSSLELGDSALYFCASSVDGLSRSGANVLTFGAGSRLTVL.

The CDR3 protein is CASSEAAIQDTGELFF. For the CDR3, the DNA is TGTGCCAGCAGTGAAGCGGCCATCCAGGACACCGGGGAGCTGTTTTTT. This rearrangement joins TRBV6-1 to TRBJ2-2; D call uncertain. Germline V gene sequence: CDR1 MNHNS, CDR2 SASEGT. V was clipped by 0 bases and J by 3 bases, with 11 bases between them. The CDR3 runs 16 residues.

The chain links TRBV5-1 to TRBJ2-5; possibly TRBD2 for D (7 bases). Germline V gene lookup returns CDR1 SGHRS and CDR2 YFSETQ. Trimming removed 5 bases at V and 1 base at J, with 12 bases between. This CDR3 comprises 14 residues. CDR3 coding DNA: TGCGCCAGCAGGGGTGGGGGGGCCCAAGAGACCCAGTACTTC. As protein: CASRGGGAQETQYF.

This chain uses TRBV6-1 with TRBJ2-7; 10 nucleotides agree with TRBD2. Germline lookup yields CDR1 MNHNS and CDR2 SASEGT. The length of the CDR3 is 14 residues. The ends lost 4 bases at V and 3 bases at J; junction bases unmatched: 3. CDR3 sequence (DNA): TGTGCCAGCAGTGCGTCTAGCGGGAGCTACGAGCAGTACTTC. It is translated as CASSASSGSYEQYF.

V and J are TRBV5-1 and TRBJ2-1, with 11 bases identical to TRBD2. V gave up 0 bases and J gave up 6 bases; unmatched junction bases: 5. Germline V gene data show CDR1 as SGHRS and CDR2 as YFSETQ. This CDR3 spans 16 amino acids. Here the CDR3 reads CASSLAGTSGTNEQFF. In DNA, the CDR3 is TGCGCCAGCAGCTTGGCCGGGACTAGCGGTACCAATGAGCAGTTCTTC.

This clone was seen more than once but under ten times. This rearrangement joins TRBV5-1 to TRBJ1-2; 8 positions agree with TRBD1. Germline-derived CDR1 and CDR2 are SGHRS and YFSETQ. Germline trimming cut 0 bases from V and 8 bases from J; bases unmatched to any gene: 6. The CDR3 loop spans 14 amino acids. The CDR3 nucleotides are TGCGCCAGCAGCTTGGATGGGACAGGCCTCGGCTACACCTTC. It is translated as CASSLDGTGLGYTF.

V and J are TRBV7-2 and TRBJ1-1; the D gene is possibly TRBD1 (5 bases). This CDR3 is built from 14 residues. CDR1 is SGHTA, CDR2 FQGNSA, per germline. Deletions cut 1 base from V and 11 bases from J, with 17 bases between. In nucleotides, the CDR3 is TGTGCCAGCAGCTTAGGGTGGGGCAGCCCGACCGCTTTCTTT. Its translation: CASSLGWGSPTAFF.

V is TRBV6-6 and J is TRBJ1-2; no reliable D call. Germline CDR1 and CDR2: MNHNY and SVGAGI (reference sequence). Trimming stripped 6 bases from V and 2 bases from J, with 10 bases between. The CDR3 contains 13 residues. CDR3 coding DNA: TGTGCCAGCAGCCCCCCGGGGAACTATGGCTACACCTTC. It translates to CASSPPGNYGYTF.

The genes are TRBV6-6 and TRBJ2-5, with TRBD1 identical over 8 bases. Germline trimming cut 6 bases from V and 1 base from J; bases unmatched to any gene: 7. In germline, CDR1 is MNHNY, CDR2 SVGAGI (reference sequence). The CDR3 extends over 15 amino acids. CDR3 DNA sequence: TGTGCCAGCAGACCATTCAGGGGGCTCCAAGAGACCCAGTACTTC. Translation: CASRPFRGLQETQYF.

This clone has just one count. The chain employs TRBV7-6 and TRBJ2-3; possible D gene TRBD1, 6 bases. The V and J ends lost 4 bases and 5 bases respectively, with 13 bases between them. The CDR3 is 14 amino acids. Per the germline V gene, CDR1 is SGHVS and CDR2 is FNYEAQ. CDR3 in DNA: TGTGCCAGCAGCTGGACAGTCACGGGAGATACGCAGTATTTT. Translated, it gives CASSWTVTGDTQYF.

The J gene is TRBJ2-3, the V gene TRBV19; a possible D gene is TRBD2 (5 bases). Germline loops: CDR1 LNHDA, CDR2 SQIVND (reference sequence). The length of the CDR3 is 13 residues. The V end lost 5 bases, the J end lost 2 bases, and 8 bases lay between the germline ends. The CDR3 nucleotides read TGTGCCAGTAGTCCGGGGTCCACAGATACGCAGTATTTT. It encodes CASSPGSTDTQYF.

The chain employs TRBV2 and TRBJ2-6, with a tentative D call TRBD1 (5 bases). Trimming cost V 7 bases and J 0 bases, with 16 bases left between them. This CDR3 has 17 amino acids. Germline CDR1 reads SNHLY; CDR2 reads FYNNEI. CDR3 sequence reads: CASIQGTILSGANVLTF. The CDR3 DNA is TGTGCCAGCATTCAGGGAACCATACTCTCTGGGGCCAACGTCCTGACTTTC.

CDR3 sequence reads: CASSFRDTYEQYF. The CDR3 coding sequence is TGCGCCAGCAGCTTCCGGGACACCTACGAGCAGTACTTC. V is TRBV5-1 and J is TRBJ2-7; maybe TRBD1 (6 bases). The CDR3 runs to 13 residues. The germline V and J ends were trimmed by 2 bases and 2 bases, with 8 bases remaining between them. Germline V lookup: CDR1 SGHRS, CDR2 YFSETQ.